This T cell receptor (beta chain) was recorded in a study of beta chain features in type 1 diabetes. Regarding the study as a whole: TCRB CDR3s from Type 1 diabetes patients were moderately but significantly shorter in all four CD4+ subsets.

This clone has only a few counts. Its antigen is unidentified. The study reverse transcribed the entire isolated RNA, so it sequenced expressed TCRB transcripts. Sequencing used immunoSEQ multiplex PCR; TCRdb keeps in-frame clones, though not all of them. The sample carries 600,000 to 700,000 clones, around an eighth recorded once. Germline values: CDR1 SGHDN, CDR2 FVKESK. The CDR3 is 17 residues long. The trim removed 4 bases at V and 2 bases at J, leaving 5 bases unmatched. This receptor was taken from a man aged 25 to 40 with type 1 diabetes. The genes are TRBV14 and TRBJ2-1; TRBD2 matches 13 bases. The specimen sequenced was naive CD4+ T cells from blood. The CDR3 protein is CASSRTSGGYPYNEQFF. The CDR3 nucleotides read TGTGCCAGCAGCCGGACTAGCGGGGGTTACCCCTACAATGAGCAGTTCTTC.